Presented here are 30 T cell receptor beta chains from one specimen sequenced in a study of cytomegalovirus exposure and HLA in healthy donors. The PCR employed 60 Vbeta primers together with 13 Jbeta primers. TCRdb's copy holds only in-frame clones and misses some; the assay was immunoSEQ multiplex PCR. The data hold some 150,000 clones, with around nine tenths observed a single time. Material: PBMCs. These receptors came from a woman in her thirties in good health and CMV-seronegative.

CDR3 loop: CASSLIVRQGPTPTEAFF. DNA of the CDR3: TGTGCCAGCAGCTTGATAGTTCGGCAGGGCCCAACCCCGACTGAAGCTTTCTTT. This rearrangement joins TRBV5-6 to TRBJ1-1; a possible D gene is TRBD1 (5 bases). There are 18 residues in the CDR3. The V gene lost 1 base and the J gene lost 5 bases, with 24 bases spanning the gap. The germline V gene encodes CDR1 SGHDT and CDR2 YYEEEE.

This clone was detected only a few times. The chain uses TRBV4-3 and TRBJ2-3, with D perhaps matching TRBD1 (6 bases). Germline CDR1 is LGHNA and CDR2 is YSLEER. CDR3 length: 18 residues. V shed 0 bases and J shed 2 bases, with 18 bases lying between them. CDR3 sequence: CASSQEGYRVSFTDTQYF. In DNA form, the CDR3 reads TGCGCCAGCAGCCAAGAGGGATACAGGGTCAGCTTCACAGATACGCAGTATTTT.

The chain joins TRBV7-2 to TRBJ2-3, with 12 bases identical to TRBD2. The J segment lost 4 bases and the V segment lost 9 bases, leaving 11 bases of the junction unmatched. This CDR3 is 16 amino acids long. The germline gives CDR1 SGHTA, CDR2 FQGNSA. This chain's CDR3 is CARRLAGEASPDTQYF. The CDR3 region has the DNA TGTGCCAGGAGACTAGCGGGGGAGGCGAGCCCAGATACGCAGTATTTT.

The CDR3 coding sequence is TGTGCCAGCAGCTTAACGGGAGGGCCTGAGACCCAGTACTTC. It translates to CASSLTGGPETQYF. This sequence joins TRBV7-8 and TRBJ2-5; 8 bases are a match to TRBD2. This CDR3 is 14 amino acids long. The germline CDR1 and CDR2 sequences are SGHVS and FQNEAQ. V was clipped by 2 bases and J by 5 bases; unmatched bases: 4.

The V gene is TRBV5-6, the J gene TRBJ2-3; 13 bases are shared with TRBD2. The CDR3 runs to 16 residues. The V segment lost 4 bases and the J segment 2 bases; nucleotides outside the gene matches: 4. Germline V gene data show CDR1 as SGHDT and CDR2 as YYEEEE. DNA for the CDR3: TGTGCCAGCAGCACTAGCGGGGGGGCCTACACAGATACGCAGTATTTT. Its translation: CASSTSGGAYTDTQYF.

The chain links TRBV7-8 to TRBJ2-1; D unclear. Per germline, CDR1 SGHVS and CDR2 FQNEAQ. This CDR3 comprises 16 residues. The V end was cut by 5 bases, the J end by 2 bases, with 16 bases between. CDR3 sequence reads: CASSPPLRATYNEQFF. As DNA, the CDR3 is TGTGCCAGCAGCCCCCCGTTAAGAGCGACCTACAATGAGCAGTTCTTC. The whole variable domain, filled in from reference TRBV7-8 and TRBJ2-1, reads GAGVSQSPRYKVAKRGQDVALRCDPISGHVSLFWYQQALGQGPEFLTYFQNEAQLDKSGLPSDRFFAERPEGSVSTLKIQRTQQEDSAVYLCASSPPLRATYNEQFFGPGTRLTVL.

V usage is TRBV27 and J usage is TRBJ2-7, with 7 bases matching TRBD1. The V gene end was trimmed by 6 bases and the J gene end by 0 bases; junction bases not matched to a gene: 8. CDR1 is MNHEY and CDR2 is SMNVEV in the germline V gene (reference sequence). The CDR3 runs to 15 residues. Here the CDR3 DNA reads TGTGCCAGCAGAAACTACAGGGGCGCCTCCTACGAGCAGTACTTC. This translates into CASRNYRGASYEQYF.

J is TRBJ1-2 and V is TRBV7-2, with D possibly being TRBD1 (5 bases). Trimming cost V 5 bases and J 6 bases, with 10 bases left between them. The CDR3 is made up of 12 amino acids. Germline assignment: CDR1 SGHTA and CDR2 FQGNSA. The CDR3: CASSPDRDGYTF. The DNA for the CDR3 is TGTGCCAGCAGCCCCGACAGAGATGGCTACACCTTC.

CDR3 DNA sequence: TGTGCCAGCAGCGTTCTAGCGGGGGAACACAATGAGCAGTTCTTC. Its translation is CASSVLAGEHNEQFF. The genes are TRBV9 and TRBJ2-1; 10 bases fit TRBD2. After removal of 2 bases from V and 5 bases from J, the junction contained 4 bases not matched to a gene. Germline-derived CDR1 and CDR2 are SGDLS and YYNGEE. This CDR3 region has 15 residues.

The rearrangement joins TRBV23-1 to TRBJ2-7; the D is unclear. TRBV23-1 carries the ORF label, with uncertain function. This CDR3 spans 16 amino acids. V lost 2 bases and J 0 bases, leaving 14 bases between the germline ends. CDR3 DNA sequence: TGCGCCAGCAGTCAAAGGAAAACAGAAGACTCCTACGAGCAGTACTTC. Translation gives CASSQRKTEDSYEQYF.

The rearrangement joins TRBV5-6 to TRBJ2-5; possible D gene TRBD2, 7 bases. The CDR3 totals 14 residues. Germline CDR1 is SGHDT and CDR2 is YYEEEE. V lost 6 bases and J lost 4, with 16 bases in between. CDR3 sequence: CASTKKGGRETQYF. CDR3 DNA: TGTGCCAGCACTAAAAAGGGGGGGCGAGAGACCCAGTACTTC.

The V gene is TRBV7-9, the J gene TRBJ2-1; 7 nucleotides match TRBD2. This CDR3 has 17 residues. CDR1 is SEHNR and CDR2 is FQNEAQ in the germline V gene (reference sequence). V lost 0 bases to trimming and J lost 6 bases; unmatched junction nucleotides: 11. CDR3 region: CASSLASLLTSLNEQFF. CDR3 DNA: TGTGCCAGCAGCTTAGCTTCCCTACTGACTAGCCTCAATGAGCAGTTCTTC.

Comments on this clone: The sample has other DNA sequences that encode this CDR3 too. Here the CDR3 DNA reads TGTGCCAGCAGGGCGGCAGGAGGGTCCTACGAGCAGTACTTC. This codes for CASRAAGGSYEQYF. The genes are TRBV28 and TRBJ2-7; maybe TRBD2 (6 bases). In germline, CDR1 is MDHEN, CDR2 SYDVKM. Deletions cut 6 bases from V and 1 base from J, with 13 bases between. The CDR3 contains 14 residues.

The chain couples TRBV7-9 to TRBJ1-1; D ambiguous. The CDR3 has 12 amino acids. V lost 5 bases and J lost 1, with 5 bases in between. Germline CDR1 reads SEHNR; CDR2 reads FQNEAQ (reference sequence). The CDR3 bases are TGTGCCAGCAGCGTACAGAACACTGAAGCTTTCTTT. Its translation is CASSVQNTEAFF.

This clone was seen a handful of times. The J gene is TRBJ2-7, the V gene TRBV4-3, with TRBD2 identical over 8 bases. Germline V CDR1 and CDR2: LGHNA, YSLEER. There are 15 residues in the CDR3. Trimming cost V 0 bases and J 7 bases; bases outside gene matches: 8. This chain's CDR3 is CASSQDVGGAREQYF. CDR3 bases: TGCGCCAGCAGCCAAGACGTCGGGGGGGCCAGGGAGCAGTACTTC.

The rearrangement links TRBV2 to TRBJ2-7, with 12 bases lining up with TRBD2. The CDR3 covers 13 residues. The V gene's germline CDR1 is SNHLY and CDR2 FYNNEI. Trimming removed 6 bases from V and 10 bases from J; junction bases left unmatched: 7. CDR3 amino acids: CASRRTSGNPQYF. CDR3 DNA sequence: TGTGCCAGCAGAAGGACTAGCGGGAACCCACAGTACTTC.

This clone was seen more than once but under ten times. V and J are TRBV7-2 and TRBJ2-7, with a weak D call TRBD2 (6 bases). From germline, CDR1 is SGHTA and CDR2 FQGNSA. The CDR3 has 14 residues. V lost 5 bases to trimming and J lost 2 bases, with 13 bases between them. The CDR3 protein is CASSPRLATYEQYF. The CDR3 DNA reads TGTGCCAGCAGCCCGCGGCTAGCGACCTACGAGCAGTACTTC.

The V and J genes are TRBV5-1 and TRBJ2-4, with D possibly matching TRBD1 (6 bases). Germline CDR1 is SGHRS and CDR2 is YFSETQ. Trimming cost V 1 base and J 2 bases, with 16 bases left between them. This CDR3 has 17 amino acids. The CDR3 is CASSLTGSTLTKNIQYF. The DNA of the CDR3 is TGCGCCAGCAGCTTGACAGGGTCCACCCTAACCAAAAACATTCAGTACTTC.

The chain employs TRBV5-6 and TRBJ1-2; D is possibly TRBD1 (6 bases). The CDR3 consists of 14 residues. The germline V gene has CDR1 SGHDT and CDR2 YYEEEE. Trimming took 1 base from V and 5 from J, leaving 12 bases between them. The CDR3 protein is CASSLPGAWYGYTF. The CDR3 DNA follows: TGTGCCAGCAGCTTGCCAGGGGCCTGGTATGGCTACACCTTC.

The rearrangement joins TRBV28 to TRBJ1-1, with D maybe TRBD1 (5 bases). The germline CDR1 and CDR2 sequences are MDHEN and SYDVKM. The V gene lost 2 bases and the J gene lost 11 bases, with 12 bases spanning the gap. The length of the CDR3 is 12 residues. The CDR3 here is CASSLGGDIAFF. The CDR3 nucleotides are TGTGCCAGCAGTTTAGGGGGGGATATTGCTTTCTTT.

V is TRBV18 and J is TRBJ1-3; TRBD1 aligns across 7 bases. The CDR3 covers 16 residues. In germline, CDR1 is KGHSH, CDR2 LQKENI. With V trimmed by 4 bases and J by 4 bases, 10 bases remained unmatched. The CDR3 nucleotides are TGTGCCAGCTCACTCTCACCGGGGACAGCGGGAAACACCATATATTTT. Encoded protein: CASSLSPGTAGNTIYF.

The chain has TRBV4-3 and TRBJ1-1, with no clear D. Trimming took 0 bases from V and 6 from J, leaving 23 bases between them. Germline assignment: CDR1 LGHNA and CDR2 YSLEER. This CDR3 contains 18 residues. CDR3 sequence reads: CASSQEMAASSLGSEAFF. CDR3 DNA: TGCGCCAGCAGCCAAGAAATGGCCGCGTCCAGTCTAGGTTCTGAAGCTTTCTTT.

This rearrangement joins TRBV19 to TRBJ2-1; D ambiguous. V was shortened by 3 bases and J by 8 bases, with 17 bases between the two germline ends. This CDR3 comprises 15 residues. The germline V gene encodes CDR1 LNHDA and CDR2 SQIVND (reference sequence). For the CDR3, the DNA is TGTGCCAGTAGTATTATTTCGTCGGGTTTGGATGAGCAGTTCTTC. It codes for CASSIISSGLDEQFF.

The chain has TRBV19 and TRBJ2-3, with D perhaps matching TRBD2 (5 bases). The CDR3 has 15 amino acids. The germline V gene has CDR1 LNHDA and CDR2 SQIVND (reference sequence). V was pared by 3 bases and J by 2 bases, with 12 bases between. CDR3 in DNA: TGTGCCAGTAGTATTGTGGCGGGCCTCACAGATACGCAGTATTTT. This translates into CASSIVAGLTDTQYF.

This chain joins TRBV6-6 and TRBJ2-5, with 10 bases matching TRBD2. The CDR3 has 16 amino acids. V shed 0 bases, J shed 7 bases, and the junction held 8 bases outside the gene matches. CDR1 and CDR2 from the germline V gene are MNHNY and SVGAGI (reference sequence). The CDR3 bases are TGTGCCAGCAGTTACTCGCCTAGCGGGGGTGCTGGGACCCAGTACTTC. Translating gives CASSYSPSGGAGTQYF.

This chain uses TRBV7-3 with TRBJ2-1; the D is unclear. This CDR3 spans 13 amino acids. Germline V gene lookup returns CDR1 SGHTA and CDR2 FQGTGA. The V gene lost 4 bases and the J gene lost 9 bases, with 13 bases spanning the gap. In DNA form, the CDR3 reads TGTGCCAGCAGCTCGGCCCGCGGTAGTGAGCAGTTCTTC. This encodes CASSSARGSEQFF.

CDR3 protein: CAWSPDIVRGNTIYF. DNA for the CDR3: TGTGCCTGGAGCCCGGACATCGTCAGGGGAAACACCATATATTTT. The genes are TRBV30 and TRBJ1-3; the D gene is possibly TRBD1 (5 bases). The CDR3 contains 15 residues. V lost 3 bases and J 4 bases, leaving 16 bases between the germline ends. Per the germline V gene, CDR1 is GTSNPN and CDR2 is SVGIG (reference sequence).

DNA for the CDR3: TGCGCCAGCAGCTTGGTCGGTGAACAGTATGGCTACACCTTC. This gives the protein CASSLVGEQYGYTF. The chain employs TRBV5-1 and TRBJ1-2; no definite D call. Germline CDR1 reads SGHRS; CDR2 reads YFSETQ. This CDR3 is built from 14 residues. V lost 0 bases and J lost 5, with 11 bases in between.

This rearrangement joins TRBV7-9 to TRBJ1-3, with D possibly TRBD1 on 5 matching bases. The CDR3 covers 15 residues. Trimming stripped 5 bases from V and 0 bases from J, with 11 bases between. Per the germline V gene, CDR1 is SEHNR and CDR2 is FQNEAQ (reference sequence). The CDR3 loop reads CASSPGTSSGNTIYF. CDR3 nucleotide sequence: TGTGCCAGCAGCCCTGGGACTTCCTCTGGAAACACCATATATTTT.

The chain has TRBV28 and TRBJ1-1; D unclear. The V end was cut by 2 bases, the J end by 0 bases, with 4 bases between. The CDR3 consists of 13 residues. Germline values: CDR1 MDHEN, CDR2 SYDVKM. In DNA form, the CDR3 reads TGTGCCAGCAGTTTAACAATGAACACTGAAGCTTTCTTT. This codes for CASSLTMNTEAFF.